A single sample gave rise to the 20 T cell receptor beta chains below, sequenced in a study of CD8 T cells in ankylosing spondylitis. MiXCR, run by TCRdb on the 5' RACE reads, gives a single entry per CDR3 protein. The profile shows around 340,000 distinct CDR3 sequences, roughly 14% of them singletons. Sample: blood, either unsorted or a sorted T cell fraction (not recorded which). The source is a male donor with ankylosing spondylitis or in good health (not recorded which).

This rearrangement joins TRBV6-1 to TRBJ1-6; D may be TRBD1 (6 bases). This CDR3 contains 15 residues. Germline CDR1 and CDR2: MNHNS and SASEGT. Trimming took off 2 bases at V and 9 bases at J, with 14 bases between the two ends. The CDR3 DNA follows: TGTGCCAGCAGTGAACAGGGGCAGGGAGTTTCACCCCTCCACTTT. Its translation: CASSEQGQGVSPLHF.

This clonotype showed up many times. This chain connects TRBV29-1 to TRBJ1-5, with unresolved D. The length of the CDR3 is 13 residues. Trimming took off 4 bases at V and 7 bases at J, with 14 bases between the two ends. Germline values: CDR1 SQVTM, CDR2 ANQGSEA. CDR3 nucleotide sequence: TGCAGCGTTGGATCCGACTTGGGACAGCCCCAGCATTTT. Its protein is CSVGSDLGQPQHF. Full variable domain (remainder filled in from reference TRBV29-1 and TRBJ1-5): SAVISQKPSRDICQRGTSLTIQCQVDSQVTMMFWYRQQPGQSLTLIATANQGSEATYESGFVIDKFPISRPNLTFSTLTVSNMSPEDSSIYLCSVGSDLGQPQHFGDGTRLSIL.

The rearrangement links TRBV29-1 to TRBJ2-3, with D possibly being TRBD2 (5 bases). The CDR3 has 13 residues. Germline V lookup: CDR1 SQVTM, CDR2 ANQGSEA. The V and J ends lost 3 bases and 1 base respectively, with 8 bases between them. In DNA form, the CDR3 reads TGCAGCGTTGAGCTAGCCCGCACAGATACGCAGTATTTT. Protein: CSVELARTDTQYF.

This clonotype was seen ten or more times. The chain is built from TRBV20-1 and TRBJ2-3; 9 bases agree with TRBD1. In germline, CDR1 is DFQATT, CDR2 SNEGSKA (reference sequence). The CDR3 has 13 amino acids. Trimming at V came to 5 bases and at J to 2 bases, leaving 2 bases not matched to a gene. Here the CDR3 DNA reads TGCAGTGCTGACAGGGGGGCCACAGATACGCAGTATTTT. It encodes CSADRGATDTQYF.

This chain links TRBV7-2 with TRBJ2-1, with D perhaps being TRBD1 or TRBD2 (6 bases each). CDR3 length: 16 residues. Germline loops: CDR1 SGHTA, CDR2 FQGNSA. V shed 7 bases and J shed 4 bases, with 20 bases lying between them. In nucleotides, the CDR3 is TGTGCCAGCACCCTAGAGGGGGGAGCCGGGTACAATGAGCAGTTCTTC. It specifies CASTLEGGAGYNEQFF.

This clonotype was recorded a few times. This chain connects TRBV20-1 to TRBJ2-1, with 9 bases matching TRBD2. The V gene's germline CDR1 is DFQATT and CDR2 SNEGSKA (reference sequence). Trimming at V came to 5 bases and at J to 0 bases, leaving 11 bases not matched to a gene. The CDR3 is made up of 17 amino acids. This CDR3 reads CSAPRASGASSYNEQFF. CDR3 DNA sequence: TGCAGTGCTCCCAGGGCTAGCGGGGCGAGCTCCTACAATGAGCAGTTCTTC.

This clonotype was seen only a few times. The chain is built from TRBV20-1 and TRBJ2-3, with 11 bases identical to TRBD2. CDR1 is DFQATT and CDR2 is SNEGSKA in the germline V gene (reference sequence). V shed 7 bases, J shed 0 bases, and the junction held 3 bases outside the gene matches. The CDR3 extends over 14 amino acids. The CDR3 sequence is CSGSGRGSTDTQYF. CDR3 DNA: TGCAGTGGTAGCGGGAGGGGGAGCACAGATACGCAGTATTTT.

V and J are TRBV3-1 and TRBJ1-1; the D gene is possibly TRBD1 (5 bases). Germline lookup yields CDR1 LGHDT and CDR2 YNNKEL (reference sequence). This CDR3 contains 18 residues. V was trimmed by 2 bases and J by 4 bases, leaving 23 bases between them. CDR3 region: CASSQYGMGTHGSTEAFF. CDR3 DNA: TGTGCCAGCAGCCAATATGGTATGGGGACCCACGGTAGCACTGAAGCTTTCTTT.

The rearrangement joins TRBV7-7 to TRBJ2-2; D may be TRBD1 (7 bases). The CDR3 is 14 amino acids. Trimming took off 6 bases at V and 3 bases at J, with 11 bases between the two ends. Germline assignment: CDR1 SSHAT and CDR2 FNYEAQ (reference sequence). This CDR3 is CASREGQHTGELFF. Written as DNA, the CDR3 is TGTGCCAGCAGGGAGGGACAGCACACCGGGGAGCTGTTTTTT.

This clonotype has only a few counts. DNA of the CDR3: TGCGCCAGCAGCCAGGGACAGGGGTGGACAGATACGCAGTATTTT. It codes for CASSQGQGWTDTQYF. The rearrangement links TRBV5-1 to TRBJ2-3, with 10 bases identical to TRBD1. V lost 4 bases and J lost 3; bases outside the gene matches: 5. The CDR3 loop spans 15 amino acids. Germline V gene lookup returns CDR1 SGHRS and CDR2 YFSETQ.

This sequence joins TRBV20-1 and TRBJ2-3, with D uncertain. V was trimmed by 5 bases and J by 10 bases, leaving 10 bases between them. This CDR3 is built from 10 residues. The germline gives CDR1 DFQATT, CDR2 SNEGSKA (reference sequence). The CDR3 loop reads CSAGSKAQYF. The CDR3 region has the DNA TGCAGTGCTGGCTCTAAAGCGCAGTATTTT.

This clonotype came up a few times. The rearrangement joins TRBV20-1 to TRBJ2-7; TRBD2 might be the D (6 bases). The germline V gene encodes CDR1 DFQATT and CDR2 SNEGSKA (reference sequence). The CDR3 is 13 residues long. V was shortened by 8 bases and J by 3 bases, with 17 bases between the two germline ends. The CDR3 sequence is CSTALGRDYEQYF. CDR3 DNA sequence: TGCAGTACTGCCCTCGGGAGAGACTACGAGCAGTACTTC.

The chain employs TRBV5-1 and TRBJ2-7, with 10 bases matching TRBD1. The germline V gene encodes CDR1 SGHRS and CDR2 YFSETQ. The length of the CDR3 is 14 residues. J lost 0 bases, V lost 4 bases, and 1 base had no gene match. The CDR3 nucleotides read TGCGCCAGCAGCGGGGACAGGGGCTCCTACGAGCAGTACTTC. Translating gives CASSGDRGSYEQYF.

The J gene is TRBJ2-1, the V gene TRBV6-1; perhaps TRBD1 as D (6 bases). Trimming took 6 bases from V and 0 from J, leaving 12 bases between them. The CDR3 is 15 residues long. Per the germline V gene, CDR1 is MNHNS and CDR2 is SASEGT. The CDR3 loop is CASSRTVGSYNEQFF. CDR3 nucleotide sequence: TGTGCCAGCAGCAGGACAGTTGGCTCCTACAATGAGCAGTTCTTC.

V usage is TRBV5-1 and J usage is TRBJ2-3; TRBD1 aligns across 7 bases. This CDR3 region has 15 residues. Germline loops: CDR1 SGHRS, CDR2 YFSETQ. The J segment lost 3 bases and the V segment lost 9 bases, leaving 13 bases of the junction unmatched. CDR3 nucleotides: TGCGCCAACTCACGACAGGGCCTGAAGACAGATACGCAGTATTTT. This translates into CANSRQGLKTDTQYF.

The chain joins TRBV19 to TRBJ1-1; D gene uncertain. The germline CDR1 and CDR2 sequences are LNHDA and SQIVND (reference sequence). CDR3 length: 15 residues. V was shortened by 6 bases and J by 1 base, with 15 bases between the two germline ends. The CDR3 reads CASRLQAYQNTEAFF. CDR3 DNA: TGTGCCAGTAGGTTGCAGGCTTACCAGAACACTGAAGCTTTCTTT.

This clonotype showed up just a few times. The chain's CDR3 is CASGLGRTQYF. In DNA, the CDR3 is TGTGCTAGTGGTTTGGGGAGGACCCAGTACTTC. The chain joins TRBV12-5 to TRBJ2-5; D is uncertain. Trimming shortened V by 1 base and J by 7 bases, and 4 bases separated the two germline ends. This CDR3 has 11 residues. CDR1 and CDR2 (germline): LGHNT, FRNRAP.

The chain is built from TRBV6-5 and TRBJ1-5; D is perhaps TRBD1 (5 bases). This CDR3 region has 14 residues. Trimming cost V 2 bases and J 1 base, with 6 bases left between them. Looked up from germline, CDR1 is MNHEY and CDR2 is SVGAGI. CDR3 protein: CASSYRGSNQPQHF. Here the CDR3 DNA reads TGTGCCAGCAGTTACAGGGGAAGCAATCAGCCCCAGCATTTT.

Only a few counts were recorded for this clonotype. The rearrangement joins TRBV10-3 to TRBJ1-2; TRBD1 is a possible D gene (6 bases). CDR1 and CDR2 from the germline V gene are ENHRY and SYGVKD. The CDR3 totals 14 residues. The V and J ends lost 5 bases and 5 bases respectively, with 15 bases between them. In DNA form, the CDR3 reads TGTGCCATCAGTACGGCAGGGGCTCAGTATGGCTACACCTTC. Protein sequence: CAISTAGAQYGYTF.

At least ten counts were recorded for this clonotype. The V and J genes are TRBV10-3 and TRBJ2-3; no clear D. Trimming shortened V by 6 bases and J by 0 bases, and 7 bases separated the two germline ends. The germline gives CDR1 ENHRY, CDR2 SYGVKD. CDR3 length equals 13 residues. In nucleotides, the CDR3 is TGTGCCATCAGCGAGACTAGCACAGATACGCAGTATTTT. It specifies CAISETSTDTQYF.